The 16 T cell receptor beta chains presented below share a single source sample, sequenced in a study of neurological immune-mediated disorders. TCRdb redid the calling of the 5' RACE reads with MiXCR, one entry per CDR3 protein. Seen here are tens of thousands of distinct CDR3 sequences, 4% observed once, and the top ten hold approximately 1.8%. Sequencing was carried out using CD4+ T cells from blood. The receptor set was obtained from a woman between 35 and 50 years old with multiple sclerosis.

This clonotype was recorded many times. This chain links TRBV20-1 with TRBJ1-1, with 8 bases fitting TRBD1. CDR1 and CDR2 from the germline V gene are DFQATT and SNEGSKA (reference sequence). The V segment lost 1 base and the J segment 11 bases; nucleotides outside the gene matches: 12. The CDR3 contains 14 residues. The CDR3 sequence is CSARAAPQGAGAFF. CDR3 coding DNA: TGCAGTGCTAGAGCCGCTCCTCAGGGGGCGGGTGCTTTCTTT.

Many counts were recorded for this clonotype. The chain links TRBV5-1 to TRBJ2-1; D unclear. This CDR3 is 16 amino acids long. V was shortened by 0 bases and J by 1 base, with 11 bases between the two germline ends. Germline V gives CDR1 SGHRS, CDR2 YFSETQ. The CDR3 protein is CASSLALTVSYNEQFF. The CDR3 DNA sequence: TGCGCCAGCAGCTTGGCTCTGACGGTATCCTACAATGAGCAGTTCTTC.

In this sample, this clonotype turned up many times. CDR3 protein: CASSAYTQGGHAEAFF. The CDR3 nucleotides read TGCGCCAGCAGCGCTTATACGCAGGGGGGGCATGCTGAAGCTTTCTTT. The V gene is TRBV5-1, the J gene TRBJ1-1; 7 positions agree with TRBD1. The CDR3 loop spans 16 amino acids. V lost 4 bases, J lost 6 bases, and 15 bases stayed unmatched. CDR1 SGHRS and CDR2 YFSETQ come from the germline V gene.

This clonotype was picked up many times. In nucleotides, the CDR3 is TGTGCCAGCGGCCCCGGGACAGGGCTATACAATGAGCAGTTCTTC. Translated, it gives CASGPGTGLYNEQFF. The chain has TRBV6-5 and TRBJ2-1; 9 bases match TRBD1. J lost 4 bases, V lost 8 bases, and 9 bases had no gene match. CDR1 is MNHEY and CDR2 is SVGAGI in the germline V gene. This CDR3 contains 15 residues.

This clonotype was found many times. This chain connects TRBV28 to TRBJ1-5, with D possibly TRBD1 on 6 matching bases. The CDR3 runs 15 residues. V shed 4 bases and J shed 4 bases, with 14 bases lying between them. Germline loops: CDR1 MDHEN, CDR2 SYDVKM. CDR3 residues: CASSSPGVENQPQHF. The CDR3 nucleotides read TGTGCCAGCAGTTCGCCAGGGGTTGAGAATCAGCCCCAGCATTTT.

This clonotype came up many times. CDR3 nucleotide sequence: TGCAGTGCTAGTCAAGGGGCGCAAAGTGAAGCTTTCTTT. Translated: CSASQGAQSEAFF. The gene calls are TRBV20-1 and TRBJ1-1; weak D call: TRBD1 (5 bases). The CDR3 runs to 13 residues. The germline V gene has CDR1 DFQATT and CDR2 SNEGSKA (reference sequence). Trimming stripped 3 bases from V and 7 bases from J, with 15 bases between.

Many counts were recorded for this clonotype. The chain links TRBV12-3 or TRBV12-4 to TRBJ1-1; weak D call: TRBD1 (5 bases). The V end lost 2 bases, the J end lost 3 bases, and 19 bases lay between the germline ends. CDR3 length: 17 residues. The CDR3 region is CASSLSGRAGRYTEAFF. The CDR3 DNA is TGTGCCAGCAGTTTAAGTGGAAGGGCAGGGCGGTACACTGAAGCTTTCTTT.

This clonotype was recorded at least ten times. The chain links TRBV12-3 or TRBV12-4 to TRBJ2-7; D remains unclear. The CDR3 has 13 residues. Trimming shortened V by 1 base and J by 6 bases, and 10 bases separated the two germline ends. CDR3 DNA: TGTGCCAGCAGTTTAGTTCGGTCTAGCGAGCAGTACTTC. Protein sequence: CASSLVRSSEQYF.

This clonotype was seen ten or more times. This chain links TRBV18 with TRBJ2-1; TRBD1 agrees at 9 bases. The ends lost 3 bases at V and 2 bases at J; junction bases unmatched: 8. The length of the CDR3 is 17 residues. Looked up from germline, CDR1 is KGHSH and CDR2 is LQKENI. CDR3 in amino acids: CASSPGKGQGTYNEQFF. The CDR3 DNA reads TGTGCCAGCTCACCTGGGAAAGGACAGGGGACCTACAATGAGCAGTTCTTC.

This clonotype was counted ten times or more. The chain uses TRBV18 and TRBJ2-1; 9 bases fit TRBD1. The CDR3 covers 16 residues. Trimming cost V 4 bases and J 5 bases; bases outside gene matches: 9. Germline values: CDR1 KGHSH, CDR2 LQKENI. CDR3 sequence (DNA): TGTGCCAGCTCACTGGGACAGGGAGGTTCGAACAATGAGCAGTTCTTC. Translating gives CASSLGQGGSNNEQFF.

This clonotype was seen repeatedly, ten times or more. CDR3 residues: CSARSPWAGGPTDTQYF. The CDR3 DNA reads as TGCAGTGCTCGATCTCCCTGGGCGGGGGGGCCTACAGATACGCAGTATTTT. This chain joins TRBV20-1 and TRBJ2-3, with 9 bases aligning to TRBD2. The CDR3 is made up of 17 amino acids. Germline V CDR1 and CDR2: DFQATT, SNEGSKA (reference sequence). Trimming at V came to 5 bases and at J to 3 bases, leaving 15 bases not matched to a gene.

This clonotype has a count of ten or more. The CDR3 nucleotides are TGCGCCAGCAGCTTGAAATTCCAAAAACACAATGAGCAGTTCTTC. Amino acids: CASSLKFQKHNEQFF. The chain uses TRBV5-1 and TRBJ2-1; D uncertain. This CDR3 region has 15 residues. The germline V gene encodes CDR1 SGHRS and CDR2 YFSETQ. The ends were cut back, 1 base at V and 5 bases at J, with 13 bases in the middle.

This clonotype appeared many times. The gene calls are TRBV10-3 and TRBJ1-2; no clear D gene. Germline CDR1 and CDR2: ENHRY and SYGVKD. V lost 3 bases and J 3 bases, leaving 11 bases between the germline ends. The CDR3 spans 14 residues. CDR3 amino acids: CAISDIGIYYGYTF. For the CDR3, the DNA is TGTGCCATCAGTGATATAGGGATATACTATGGCTACACCTTC.

This clonotype was counted ten times or more. The chain links TRBV11-2 to TRBJ1-6; TRBD1 matches 9 bases. CDR1 is SGHAT and CDR2 is FQNNGV in the germline V gene. This CDR3 comprises 14 residues. J lost 9 bases, V lost 1 base, and 1 base had no gene match. CDR3 loop: CASSLGTGVSPLHF. The CDR3 DNA sequence: TGTGCCAGCAGCTTAGGGACAGGGGTTTCACCCCTCCACTTT.

This clonotype was counted at least ten times. The chain links TRBV20-1 to TRBJ1-1; possibly TRBD1 for D (5 bases). This CDR3 region has 13 residues. V was cut by 6 bases and J by 8 bases, with 19 bases left in between. Germline CDR1 DFQATT, CDR2 SNEGSKA (reference sequence). The CDR3 coding sequence is TGCAGTGCAGCAACCCCCAGGGTATACGAAGCTTTCTTT. Translated: CSAATPRVYEAFF.

This clonotype was picked up many times. This chain connects TRBV29-1 to TRBJ2-7; D may be TRBD1 (6 bases). Between the trimmed V and J ends, which lost 6 bases and 2 bases, there was a span of 14 bases. The CDR3 spans 13 residues. Looked up from germline, CDR1 is SQVTM and CDR2 is ANQGSEA. In DNA, the CDR3 is TGCAGCGTCAGCATACAGGGCCCCTACGAGCAGTACTTC. This gives the protein CSVSIQGPYEQYF.